This section outlines one TCR beta chain sequence together with its context. It may be a read error: a sequence one base away is much more abundant. CDR3 length equals 14 residues. In germline, CDR1 is DFQATT, CDR2 SNEGSKA (reference sequence). Between the trimmed V and J ends, which lost 4 bases and 3 bases, there was a span of 14 bases. Library preparation (for TCRbeta) was performed with unique molecular identifiers. Using its own MiXCR run on the PCR reads, TCRdb lists one record per CDR3 protein. Here the sample spans 350,000 to 500,000 distinct CDR3 sequences, about 45% being singletons. The data stem from a study of T-cell reconstitution after alpha-beta-depleted transplantation in children.

This material consisted of PBMCs, taken before TCRalphabeta/CD19-depleted stem cell transplant. The V gene is TRBV20-1, the J gene TRBJ2-3; D possibly corresponds to TRBD2 (6 bases). The sequence was obtained from a girl aged 2-10 years with aplastic anemia, due to receive a stem cell transplant. The CDR3 reads CSATGTCVTDTQYF. CDR3 coding DNA: TGCAGTGCTACCGGGACTTGCGTGACAGATACGCAGTATTTT.